This T cell receptor beta chain was identified during a study of blood T cell repertoires in COVID-19. In the original workflow: Using reference gene primer amplification, nucleated cell counts were estimated. Produced via immunoSEQ multiplex PCR; TCRdb's table is partial and in-frame only. V, J and clone size are taken as reported in that table, and D and trimming were inferred from the DNA itself. This table has approximately 140,000 clones, almost 90% appearing once. The CDR3 contains 15 residues. Germline V gives CDR1 SNHLY, CDR2 FYNNEI. V was pared by 2 bases and J by 0 bases, with 3 bases of the junction left unmatched.

The V and J genes are TRBV2 and TRBJ1-1; 7 bases are shared with TRBD1. The sequenced material came from peripheral blood. The receptor was isolated from a woman in her fifties or sixties with acute or convalescent COVID-19. The CDR3 region has the DNA TGTGCCAGCAGTGAAACGGACAGGATGAACACTGAAGCTTTCTTT. This gives the protein CASSETDRMNTEAFF.